The rows below give T cell receptor beta chains drawn from one sample of a study of OX40 agonist ivuxolimab in advanced cancers. Clones were sequenced by immunoSEQ multiplex PCR, and TCRdb holds only the in-frame ones, with some missing. The sample lists approximately 80,000 clones, 89% occurring once. This material consisted of CD4+ or CD8+ T cells sorted from blood, taken in a trial of the OX40 agonist ivuxolimab. Receptors were obtained from an adult with an advanced solid tumor such as melanoma, head and neck, liver or kidney cancer. The CDR3 runs from the conserved cysteine through the conserved F or W. D genes are given only for firm matches. Some rows mark clone size as missing; the rest say once, few, many or name a class of expanded clone.

V gene: TRBV7-9
J gene: TRBJ1-1
D gene: TRBD1
clone size: -
CDR3 DNA: TGTGCCAGCAGCTCCCAAGGGGGCGCAGGGGCTTTCTTT
CDR3 protein: CASSSQGGAGAFF

V gene: TRBV7-2
J gene: TRBJ2-3
D gene: -
clone size: -
CDR3 DNA: TGTGCCAGCAGCACGACCGGGACAGATACGCAGTATTTT
CDR3 protein: CASSTTGTDTQYF

V gene: TRBV5-4
J gene: TRBJ1-1
D gene: TRBD1
clone size: -
CDR3 DNA: TGTGCCAGCAGCTTCCCAGGGACAGGGAACACTGAAGCTTTCTTT
CDR3 protein: CASSFPGTGNTEAFF

V gene: TRBV9
J gene: TRBJ2-6
D gene: -
clone size: -
CDR3 DNA: TGTGCCAGCAGCGCCCAGGGTTCCGGGGCCAACGTCCTGACTTTC
CDR3 protein: CASSAQGSGANVLTF

V gene: TRBV11-2
J gene: TRBJ2-1
D gene: -
clone size: -
CDR3 DNA: TGTGCCAGCAGCTTAGAGGCTGGGTTATCCTACAATGAGCAGTTCTTC
CDR3 protein: CASSLEAGLSYNEQFF

V gene: TRBV27
J gene: TRBJ2-1
D gene: TRBD1
clone size: -
CDR3 DNA: TGTGCCAGCAGTCCTTGGGGAAAGGGGGCCAATGAGCAGTTCTTC
CDR3 protein: CASSPWGKGANEQFF

V gene: TRBV9
J gene: TRBJ2-7
D gene: -
clone size: -
CDR3 DNA: TGTGCCAGCAGCCCCCGCATGAATGACTACGAGCAGTACTTC
CDR3 protein: CASSPRMNDYEQYF

V gene: TRBV5-4
J gene: TRBJ2-7
D gene: TRBD2
clone size: -
CDR3 DNA: TGTGCCAGCAGTCTCCCGGCCGGGACTAGCTACGAGCAGTACTTC
CDR3 protein: CASSLPAGTSYEQYF

V gene: TRBV7-8
J gene: TRBJ1-4
D gene: -
clone size: -
CDR3 DNA: TGTGCCAGCAGCGCCACAGACACCGCCCGAAATGAAAAACTGTTTTTT
CDR3 protein: CASSATDTARNEKLFF

V gene: TRBV6-1
J gene: TRBJ2-5
D gene: -
clone size: -
CDR3 DNA: TGTGCCAGCAGTGAAGTCTTGTCACAGCCCCCGAAGACCCAGTACTTC
CDR3 protein: CASSEVLSQPPKTQYF

V gene: TRBV2
J gene: TRBJ2-3
D gene: TRBD2
clone size: -
CDR3 DNA: TGTGCCAGCCAACTAGCGGGGGCTTGGGATACGCAGTATTTT
CDR3 protein: CASQLAGAWDTQYF

V gene: TRBV5-6
J gene: TRBJ2-5
D gene: TRBD2
clone size: once
CDR3 DNA: TGTGCCAGCAGCTTGCGTAGTCTAGCGGGAGAAAGGACACGCAGGGCCCAGTACTTC
CDR3 protein: CASSLRSLAGERTRRAQYF

V gene: TRBV18
J gene: TRBJ1-1
D gene: -
clone size: few
CDR3 DNA: TGTGCCAGCTCACCACGCGAGGGAAACACTGAAGCTTTCTTT
CDR3 protein: CASSPREGNTEAFF

V gene: TRBV9
J gene: TRBJ1-1
D gene: -
clone size: few
CDR3 DNA: TGTGCCAGCAGCCCTAGGATGAACACTGAAGCTTTCTTT
CDR3 protein: CASSPRMNTEAFF

V gene: TRBV29-1
J gene: TRBJ2-7
D gene: TRBD2
clone size: -
CDR3 DNA: TGCAGCGTTGAAGAAGATACGTTCGGGAGGAACTCCTACGAGCAGTACTTC
CDR3 protein: CSVEEDTFGRNSYEQYF

V gene: TRBV18
J gene: TRBJ2-3
D gene: -
clone size: -
CDR3 DNA: TGTGCCACTTCAGACCTCAAGGGGGCAGATACGCAGTATTTT
CDR3 protein: CATSDLKGADTQYF

V gene: TRBV5-1
J gene: TRBJ2-5
D gene: -
clone size: -
CDR3 DNA: TGCGCCAGCAGCTCGACGGGACAATTCCAAGAGACCCAGTACTTC
CDR3 protein: CASSSTGQFQETQYF

V gene: TRBV27
J gene: TRBJ1-1
D gene: -
clone size: -
CDR3 DNA: TGTGCCAGCAAGGCGGTGGCGTACACTGAAGCTTTCTTT
CDR3 protein: CASKAVAYTEAFF

V gene: TRBV19
J gene: TRBJ1-6
D gene: -
clone size: -
CDR3 DNA: TGTGCCAGTAGTATAAGGGAGGGTTGGACACCCCTCCACTTT
CDR3 protein: CASSIREGWTPLHF

V gene: TRBV5-4
J gene: TRBJ2-7
D gene: -
clone size: -
CDR3 DNA: TGTGCCAGCAGCTCCACATCCTACGAGCAGTACTTC
CDR3 protein: CASSSTSYEQYF

V gene: TRBV28
J gene: TRBJ1-2
D gene: TRBD1
clone size: -
CDR3 DNA: TGTGCCAGCAGGCCCCCTGACAGGGGCTTCTATGGCTACACCTTC
CDR3 protein: CASRPPDRGFYGYTF

V gene: TRBV10-3
J gene: TRBJ1-5
D gene: -
clone size: few
CDR3 DNA: TGTGCCATCTCACAGGGCTCCAATCAGCCCCAGCATTTT
CDR3 protein: CAISQGSNQPQHF

V gene: TRBV7-2
J gene: TRBJ2-7
D gene: -
clone size: -
CDR3 DNA: TGTGCCAGCAGCACGGTGTACGAGCAGTACTTC
CDR3 protein: CASSTVYEQYF

V gene: TRBV9
J gene: TRBJ2-5
D gene: TRBD2
clone size: -
CDR3 DNA: TGTGCCAGCAGCGTTTCTAGCGGGGGATTCCAAGAGACCCAGTACTTC
CDR3 protein: CASSVSSGGFQETQYF

V gene: TRBV2
J gene: TRBJ2-3
D gene: TRBD1
clone size: -
CDR3 DNA: TGTGCCAGCAGTGTCGACAGGGGGCCCGCAGATACGCAGTATTTT
CDR3 protein: CASSVDRGPADTQYF

V gene: TRBV28
J gene: TRBJ1-4
D gene: -
clone size: few
CDR3 DNA: TGTGCCAGCAGGCAAAGCCGATCCGCGGGGACAACTAATGAAAAACTGTTTTTT
CDR3 protein: CASRQSRSAGTTNEKLFF

V gene: TRBV5-4
J gene: TRBJ2-1
D gene: TRBD2
clone size: -
CDR3 DNA: TGTGCCAGCAGCTGGGGACTAGCGAGCTCCTACAATGAGCAGTTCTTC
CDR3 protein: CASSWGLASSYNEQFF

V gene: TRBV5-1
J gene: TRBJ1-2
D gene: -
clone size: -
CDR3 DNA: TGCGCCAGCAGCTTGGAGGGACATCACAGCTATGGCTACACCTTC
CDR3 protein: CASSLEGHHSYGYTF

V gene: TRBV28
J gene: TRBJ2-7
D gene: TRBD2
clone size: -
CDR3 DNA: TGTGCCAGCAGTGTACTAGCGGGGGAAACCTACGAGCAGTACTTC
CDR3 protein: CASSVLAGETYEQYF

V gene: TRBV7-8
J gene: TRBJ2-7
D gene: TRBD2
clone size: -
CDR3 DNA: TGTGCCAGTCAACTCCTGGCTAGCGGGGCCTCCTACGAGCAGTACTTC
CDR3 protein: CASQLLASGASYEQYF

V gene: TRBV5-1
J gene: TRBJ2-7
D gene: -
clone size: -
CDR3 DNA: TGCGCCAGCAGCTTGGGGGGAACAGCAGGGTACGAGCAGTACTTC
CDR3 protein: CASSLGGTAGYEQYF

V gene: TRBV4-1
J gene: TRBJ2-1
D gene: -
clone size: -
CDR3 DNA: TGCGCCAGCAGCCAAGTCGCGTTAGCAGGTGAGCAGTTCTTC
CDR3 protein: CASSQVALAGEQFF

V gene: TRBV19
J gene: TRBJ1-4
D gene: -
clone size: once
CDR3 DNA: TGTGCCAGTAGAAACCTCGGGACACATGAAAAACTGTTTTTT
CDR3 protein: CASRNLGTHEKLFF

V gene: TRBV28
J gene: TRBJ2-4
D gene: -
clone size: -
CDR3 DNA: TGTGCCAGCAGTTACCGGACATCGAACATTCAGTACTTC
CDR3 protein: CASSYRTSNIQYF

V gene: TRBV15
J gene: TRBJ2-1
D gene: -
clone size: once
CDR3 DNA: TGTGTTAGCGATGAGCAGTTCTTC
CDR3 protein: CVSDEQFF

V gene: TRBV6-5
J gene: TRBJ2-1
D gene: -
clone size: -
CDR3 DNA: TGTGCCAGCGGTGACGAACAGGGGCAGTTCTTC
CDR3 protein: CASGDEQGQFF

V gene: TRBV5-1
J gene: TRBJ2-2
D gene: -
clone size: -
CDR3 DNA: TGCGCCAGCAGCTTGGATCCCATCGCCGGGGAGCTGTTTTTT
CDR3 protein: CASSLDPIAGELFF

V gene: TRBV7-6
J gene: TRBJ2-5
D gene: -
clone size: -
CDR3 DNA: TGTGCCAGCAGCTTAGGAGAGGCACAAGTAGAGACCCAGTACTTC
CDR3 protein: CASSLGEAQVETQYF